The source of this T cell receptor beta chain is a study of shared clonotypes between healthy human individuals. Study in general: CD4 naive cells filled three plates per donor, CD4 memory three, CD8 naive two and CD8 memory one.

Memory CD4+ cells were the fraction left after CD45RA+ naive selection. This clone was picked up one time. Its specificity is unknown. Study observations and caveats: Across subsets, estimated richness was generally greater for naive than for memory populations.

CDR3 length: 17 residues. Looked up from germline, CDR1 is SGHKS and CDR2 is YYEKEE (reference sequence). V trimming: 3 bases; J trimming: 0 bases; junction bases outside the gene matches: 9. It was about 190 ng DNA, 25,000 to 35,000 T cell genomes, that sorted-subset replicate PCRs used. Data came from immunoSEQ multiplex PCR; TCRdb stores just in-frame clones and leaves some out. The sample has about 1.5 million clones; more than 95% are singletons. The sequenced material came from naive CD4+ T cells sorted from blood. The subset was: CD45RA+ positively selected. The receptor was isolated from a man younger than 40 in good health. The chain uses TRBV5-5 and TRBJ2-1, with 7 bases identical to TRBD2. The CDR3 sequence: CASSSSPRGSSYNEQFF. In DNA form, the CDR3 reads TGTGCCAGCAGCTCATCACCACGCGGGAGCTCCTACAATGAGCAGTTCTTC.